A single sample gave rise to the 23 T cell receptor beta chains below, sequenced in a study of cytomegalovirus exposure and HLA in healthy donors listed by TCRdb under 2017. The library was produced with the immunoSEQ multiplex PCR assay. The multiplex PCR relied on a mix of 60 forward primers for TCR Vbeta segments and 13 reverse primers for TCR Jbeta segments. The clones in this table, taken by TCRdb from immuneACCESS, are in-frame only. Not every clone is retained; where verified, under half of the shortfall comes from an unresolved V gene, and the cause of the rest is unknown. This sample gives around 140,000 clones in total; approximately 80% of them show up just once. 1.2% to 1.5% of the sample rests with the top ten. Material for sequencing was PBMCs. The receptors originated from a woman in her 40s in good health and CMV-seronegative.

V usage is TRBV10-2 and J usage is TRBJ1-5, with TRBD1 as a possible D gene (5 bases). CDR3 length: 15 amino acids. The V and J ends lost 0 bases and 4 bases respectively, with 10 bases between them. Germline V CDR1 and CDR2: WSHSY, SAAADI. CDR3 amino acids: CASSESAGQNQPQHF. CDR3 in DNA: TGCGCCAGCAGTGAGTCGGCAGGGCAAAATCAGCCCCAGCATTTT.

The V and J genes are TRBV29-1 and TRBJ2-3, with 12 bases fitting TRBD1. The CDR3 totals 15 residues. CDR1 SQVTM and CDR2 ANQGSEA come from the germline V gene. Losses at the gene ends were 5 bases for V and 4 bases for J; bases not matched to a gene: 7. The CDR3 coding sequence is TGCAGCGTTTCTAGGGGGACAGGGGGCCCAGATACGCAGTATTTT. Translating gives CSVSRGTGGPDTQYF.

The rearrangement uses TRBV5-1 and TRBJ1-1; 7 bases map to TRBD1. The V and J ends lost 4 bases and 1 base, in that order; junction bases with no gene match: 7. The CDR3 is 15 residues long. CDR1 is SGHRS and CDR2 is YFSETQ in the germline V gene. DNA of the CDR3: TGCGCCAGCAGCCTGTGGGGACAGCCGAACACTGAAGCTTTCTTT. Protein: CASSLWGQPNTEAFF.

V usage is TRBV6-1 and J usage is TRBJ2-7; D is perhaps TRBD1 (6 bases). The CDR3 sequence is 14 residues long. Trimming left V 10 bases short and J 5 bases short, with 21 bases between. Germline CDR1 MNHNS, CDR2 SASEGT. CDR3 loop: CAIQPYGTNHEQYF. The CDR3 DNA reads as TGTGCCATCCAACCCTACGGGACAAATCACGAGCAGTACTTC.

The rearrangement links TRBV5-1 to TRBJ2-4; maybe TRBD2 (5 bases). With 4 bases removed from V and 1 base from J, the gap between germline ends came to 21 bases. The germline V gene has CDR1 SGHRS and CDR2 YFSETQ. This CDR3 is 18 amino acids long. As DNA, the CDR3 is TGCGCCAGCAGCCGGGAACAGCGCGGGCAATTGGCCAAAAACATTCAGTACTTC. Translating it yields CASSREQRGQLAKNIQYF.

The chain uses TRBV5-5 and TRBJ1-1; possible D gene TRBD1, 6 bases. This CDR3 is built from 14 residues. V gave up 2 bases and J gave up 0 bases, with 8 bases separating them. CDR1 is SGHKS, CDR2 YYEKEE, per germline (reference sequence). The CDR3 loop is CASSLQGVNTEAFF. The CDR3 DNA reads TGTGCCAGCAGCTTACAGGGAGTGAACACTGAAGCTTTCTTT.

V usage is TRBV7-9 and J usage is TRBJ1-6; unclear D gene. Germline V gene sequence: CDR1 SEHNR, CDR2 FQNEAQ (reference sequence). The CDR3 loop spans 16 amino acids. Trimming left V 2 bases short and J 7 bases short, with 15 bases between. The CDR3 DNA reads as TGTGCCAGCAGCTTACAGTCCCCCGGGGTGAATTCACCCCTCCACTTT. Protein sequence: CASSLQSPGVNSPLHF.

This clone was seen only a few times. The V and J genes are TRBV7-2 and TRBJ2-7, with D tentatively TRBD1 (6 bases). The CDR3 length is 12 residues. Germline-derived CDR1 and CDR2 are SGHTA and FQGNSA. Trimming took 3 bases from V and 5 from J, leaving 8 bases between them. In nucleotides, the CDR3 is TGTGCCAGCAGCTTTTACAGGGACGAGCAGTACTTC. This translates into CASSFYRDEQYF.

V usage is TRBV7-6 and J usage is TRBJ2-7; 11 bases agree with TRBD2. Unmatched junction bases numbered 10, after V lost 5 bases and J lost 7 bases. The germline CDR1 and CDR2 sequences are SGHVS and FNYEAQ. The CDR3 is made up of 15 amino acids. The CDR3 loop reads CASSRSGGEGGEQYF. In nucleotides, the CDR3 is TGTGCCAGCAGCCGTAGCGGGGGGGAAGGGGGGGAGCAGTACTTC. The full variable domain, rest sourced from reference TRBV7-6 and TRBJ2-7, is GAGVSQSPRYKVTKRGQDVALRCDPISGHVSLYWYRQALGQGPEFLTYFNYEAQQDKSGLPNDRFSAERPEGSISTLTIQRTEQRDSAMYRCASSRSGGEGGEQYFGPGTRLTVT.

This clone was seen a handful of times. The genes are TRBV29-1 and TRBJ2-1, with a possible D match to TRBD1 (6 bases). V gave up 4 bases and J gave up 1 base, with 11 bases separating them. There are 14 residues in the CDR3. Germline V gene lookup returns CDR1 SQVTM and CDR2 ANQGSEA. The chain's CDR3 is CSVAGDPSYNEQFF. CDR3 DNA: TGCAGCGTTGCAGGGGATCCATCCTACAATGAGCAGTTCTTC.

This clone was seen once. This CDR3 is CASSELGGLAGNQETQYF. The CDR3 DNA sequence: TGTGCCAGCAGTGAATTGGGGGGACTAGCGGGGAACCAAGAGACCCAGTACTTC. The rearrangement links TRBV25-1 to TRBJ2-5; 13 bases fit TRBD2. The CDR3 is 18 amino acids. With V trimmed by 1 base and J by 0 bases, 5 bases remained unmatched. Germline loops: CDR1 MGHDK, CDR2 SYGVNS.

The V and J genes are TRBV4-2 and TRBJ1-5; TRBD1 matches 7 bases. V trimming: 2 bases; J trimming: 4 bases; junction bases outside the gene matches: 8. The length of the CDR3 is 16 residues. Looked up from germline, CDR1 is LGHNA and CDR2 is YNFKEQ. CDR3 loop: CASSQRGTDPNQPQHF. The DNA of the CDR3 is TGTGCCAGCAGCCAACGCGGGACAGACCCAAATCAGCCCCAGCATTTT.

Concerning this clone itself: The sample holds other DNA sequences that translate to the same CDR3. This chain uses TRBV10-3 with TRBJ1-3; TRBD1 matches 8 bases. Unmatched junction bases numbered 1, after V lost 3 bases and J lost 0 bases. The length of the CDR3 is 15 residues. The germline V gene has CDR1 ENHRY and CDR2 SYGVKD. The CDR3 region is CAISDTGGSGNTIYF. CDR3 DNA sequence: TGTGCCATCAGTGATACAGGGGGCTCTGGAAACACCATATATTTT.

The CDR3 sequence: CSVSSSQGLGDYGYTF. The CDR3, as DNA: TGCAGCGTTAGCTCAAGCCAGGGGCTTGGGGATTATGGCTACACCTTC. This chain uses TRBV29-1 with TRBJ1-2, with D possibly matching TRBD1 (6 bases). V lost 5 bases to trimming and J lost 5 bases, with 24 bases between them. Looked up from germline, CDR1 is SQVTM and CDR2 is ANQGSEA. The CDR3 totals 16 residues.

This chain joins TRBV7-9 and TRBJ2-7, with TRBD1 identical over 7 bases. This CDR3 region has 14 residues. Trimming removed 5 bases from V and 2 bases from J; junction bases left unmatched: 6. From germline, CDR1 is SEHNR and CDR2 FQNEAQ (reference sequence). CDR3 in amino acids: CASSLGTATYEQYF. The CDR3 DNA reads TGTGCCAGCAGCCTCGGGACAGCTACCTACGAGCAGTACTTC.

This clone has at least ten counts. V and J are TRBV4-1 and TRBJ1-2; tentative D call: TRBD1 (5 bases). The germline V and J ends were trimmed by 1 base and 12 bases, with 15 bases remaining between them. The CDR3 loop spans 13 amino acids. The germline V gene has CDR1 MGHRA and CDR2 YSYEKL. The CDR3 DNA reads TGCGCCAGCAGCCAAGGAGCGGGAGGGGCGCACACCTTC. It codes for CASSQGAGGAHTF.

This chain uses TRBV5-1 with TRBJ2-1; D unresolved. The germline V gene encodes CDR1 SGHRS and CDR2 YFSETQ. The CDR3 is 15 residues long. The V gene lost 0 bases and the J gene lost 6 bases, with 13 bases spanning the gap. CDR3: CASSLDNPPSNEQFF. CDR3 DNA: TGCGCCAGCAGCTTGGATAATCCCCCCTCCAATGAGCAGTTCTTC. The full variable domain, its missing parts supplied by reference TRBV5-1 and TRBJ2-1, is KAGVTQTPRYLIKTRGQQVTLSCSPISGHRSVSWYQQTPGQGLQFLFEYFSETQRNKGNFPGRFSGRQFSNSRSEMNVSTLELGDSALYLCASSLDNPPSNEQFFGPGTRLTVL.

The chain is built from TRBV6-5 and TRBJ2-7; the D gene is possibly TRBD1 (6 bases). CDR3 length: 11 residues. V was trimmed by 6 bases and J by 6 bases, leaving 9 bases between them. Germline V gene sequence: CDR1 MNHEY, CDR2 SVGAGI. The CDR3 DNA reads TGTGCCAGCAGGACAGGAGTCGAGCAGTACTTC. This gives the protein CASRTGVEQYF.

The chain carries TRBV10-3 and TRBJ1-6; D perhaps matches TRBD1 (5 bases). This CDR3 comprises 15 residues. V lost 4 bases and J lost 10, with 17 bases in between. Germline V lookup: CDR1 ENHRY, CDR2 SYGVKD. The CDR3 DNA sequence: TGTGCCATCAGTGGCGGGACTCTTGAGGGGTCACCCCTCCACTTT. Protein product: CAISGGTLEGSPLHF.

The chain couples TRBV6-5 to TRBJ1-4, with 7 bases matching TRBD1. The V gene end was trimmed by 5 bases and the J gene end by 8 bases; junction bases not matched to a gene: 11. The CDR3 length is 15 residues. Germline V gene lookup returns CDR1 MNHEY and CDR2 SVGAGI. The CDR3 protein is CASSPTGAGKEKLFF. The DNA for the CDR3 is TGTGCCAGCAGTCCTACAGGGGCTGGAAAGGAAAAACTGTTTTTT.

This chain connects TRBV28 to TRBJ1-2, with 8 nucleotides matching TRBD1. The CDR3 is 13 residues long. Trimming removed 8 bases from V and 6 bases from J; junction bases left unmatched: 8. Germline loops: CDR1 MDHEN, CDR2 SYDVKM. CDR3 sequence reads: CASWPQGANGYTF. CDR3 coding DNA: TGTGCCAGCTGGCCTCAGGGGGCGAATGGCTACACCTTC.

CDR3 bases: TGTGCCAGTTGTAGATTCGTCGGTAATTCACCCCTCCACTTT. Translating it yields CASCRFVGNSPLHF. V is TRBV2 and J is TRBJ1-6; D remains ambiguous. Germline-derived CDR1 and CDR2 are SNHLY and FYNNEI. V gave up 9 bases and J gave up 6 bases, with 15 bases separating them. The CDR3 consists of 14 residues.

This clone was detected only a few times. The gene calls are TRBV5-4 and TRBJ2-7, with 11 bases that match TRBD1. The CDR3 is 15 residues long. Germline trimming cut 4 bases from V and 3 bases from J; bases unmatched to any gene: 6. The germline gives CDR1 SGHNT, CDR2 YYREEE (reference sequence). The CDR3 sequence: CASSAQGTGGYEQYF. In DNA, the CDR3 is TGTGCCAGCAGCGCCCAAGGGACAGGGGGCTACGAGCAGTACTTC.